The present T cell receptor beta chain was sequenced within a study of shared clonotypes between healthy human individuals. Turning to this clone: The sample has other DNA sequences that encode this CDR3 too.

The V gene end was trimmed by 1 base and the J gene end by 4 bases; junction bases not matched to a gene: 0. This CDR3 spans 13 amino acids. The V gene's germline CDR1 is SGHTA and CDR2 FQGNSA. This table comes from immunoSEQ multiplex PCR, and its TCRdb copy is limited to in-frame clones, with some not included. The table lists about 1 million clones, about 70% of them singletons. The sample consisted of memory CD4+ T cells sorted from blood. The sample's subset: CD45RA-negative fraction. The chain joins TRBV7-2 to TRBJ2-7, with 8 bases identical to TRBD1. The sequence came from a man between 18 and 35 years old in good health. CDR3 region: CASSLDRGYEQYF. CDR3 DNA sequence: TGTGCCAGCAGCTTAGACAGGGGGTACGAGCAGTACTTC.